The rows below give T cell receptor beta chains drawn from one sample of a study of blood T cell repertoires in COVID-19. Sequencing was performed with immunoSEQ multiplex PCR; in TCRdb, only in-frame clones are kept and a portion is missing. The sample holds roughly 120,000 clones; around 88% are singletons and the top ten take approximately 5.3%. Sample: peripheral blood. These TCRs come from a human donor in a cohort sampled during active COVID-19. CDR3s include the opening cysteine and the closing phenylalanine or tryptophan. Each record gives: CDR3 DNA, CDR3 protein, V gene, D gene, J gene, clone size. A D gene is named only where the DNA matches it firmly. Part of the rows lack a size; the others show once, few, many or a class for expanded clones.

cdr3_nt: TGCGCCAGCAGCCTGTCATATAGCGGAGGGAGCTCCTACGAGCAGTACTTC; cdr3_aa: CASSLSYSGGSSYEQYF; v_call: TRBV5-1; d_call: -; j_call: TRBJ2-7; clone_size: -
cdr3_nt: TGTGCCAGCGCCCCCCTCGGGAGTGGGGATACGCAGTATTTT; cdr3_aa: CASAPLGSGDTQYF; v_call: TRBV5-6; d_call: -; j_call: TRBJ2-3; clone_size: -
cdr3_nt: TGCGCCAGCAGCTTGAGCCTCAATGAGCAGTTCTTC; cdr3_aa: CASSLSLNEQFF; v_call: TRBV5-1; d_call: -; j_call: TRBJ2-1; clone_size: -
cdr3_nt: TGTGCCAGCAGTGACTCACAGCGGGGGGCCTACAATGAGCAGTTCTTC; cdr3_aa: CASSDSQRGAYNEQFF; v_call: TRBV6-4; d_call: TRBD2; j_call: TRBJ2-1; clone_size: -
cdr3_nt: TGCAGTGCTAGAGTGCAGGGGCTGGTTTTCTTT; cdr3_aa: CSARVQGLVFF; v_call: TRBV20-1; d_call: -; j_call: TRBJ1-1; clone_size: -
cdr3_nt: TGTGCCAGCAGCGTAGGAGGCAGGGGTCAAAACATTCAGTACTTC; cdr3_aa: CASSVGGRGQNIQYF; v_call: TRBV9; d_call: -; j_call: TRBJ2-4; clone_size: -
cdr3_nt: TGTGCCAGCCGCGGCCTAGCGGGAAACGGGGAGCTGTTTTTT; cdr3_aa: CASRGLAGNGELFF; v_call: TRBV7-8; d_call: TRBD2; j_call: TRBJ2-2; clone_size: few
cdr3_nt: TGCAGTGCTAGTGACAGGGGCTACGAGCAGTACTTC; cdr3_aa: CSASDRGYEQYF; v_call: TRBV20-1; d_call: TRBD1; j_call: TRBJ2-7; clone_size: -
cdr3_nt: TGTGCCTGGAGTTCGGACAGCCCGGGGGAGCAGTACTTC; cdr3_aa: CAWSSDSPGEQYF; v_call: TRBV30; d_call: -; j_call: TRBJ2-7; clone_size: -
cdr3_nt: TGTGCCAGCAGCCGCTCCGCCGACAGCTACGAGCAGTACTTC; cdr3_aa: CASSRSADSYEQYF; v_call: TRBV7-2; d_call: -; j_call: TRBJ2-7; clone_size: -
cdr3_nt: TGTGCCAGTGGTCAGCGGGGGTTCACAGATACGCAGTATTTT; cdr3_aa: CASGQRGFTDTQYF; v_call: TRBV19; d_call: TRBD2; j_call: TRBJ2-3; clone_size: -
cdr3_nt: TGTGCCAGCAGGACAACCGACGGGACTAGGTACTTC; cdr3_aa: CASRTTDGTRYF; v_call: TRBV6-5; d_call: TRBD2; j_call: TRBJ2-4; clone_size: -
cdr3_nt: TGTGCCAGCAGCTTAGAAGGACAAGTGCAGTATTTT; cdr3_aa: CASSLEGQVQYF; v_call: TRBV7-9; d_call: -; j_call: TRBJ2-3; clone_size: -
cdr3_nt: TGCGCCAGCAGCTTGACAGGGGGGCTCGGCGGCGAGCAGTACTTC; cdr3_aa: CASSLTGGLGGEQYF; v_call: TRBV5-1; d_call: TRBD1; j_call: TRBJ2-7; clone_size: -
cdr3_nt: TGCGCCAGCAGCTTATCCGCAACTAATGAAAAACTGTTTTTT; cdr3_aa: CASSLSATNEKLFF; v_call: TRBV5-1; d_call: -; j_call: TRBJ1-4; clone_size: -
cdr3_nt: TGTGCCAGCAGCTTAGCGCGAGGTTTGGCCCTCCACTTT; cdr3_aa: CASSLARGLALHF; v_call: TRBV7-9; d_call: -; j_call: TRBJ1-6; clone_size: -
cdr3_nt: TGTGCCAGCAGTTCATTCTCTGGAAACACCATATATTTT; cdr3_aa: CASSSFSGNTIYF; v_call: TRBV12-3/TRBV12-4; d_call: -; j_call: TRBJ1-3; clone_size: -
cdr3_nt: TGTGCCAGCAGCCAAGATCGGGGGTTACAGAAATTGAACACTGAAGCTTTCTTT; cdr3_aa: CASSQDRGLQKLNTEAFF; v_call: TRBV14; d_call: -; j_call: TRBJ1-1; clone_size: -
cdr3_nt: TGTGCCAGCAGTTTGGGGGGACTACAAGAGACCCAGTACTTC; cdr3_aa: CASSLGGLQETQYF; v_call: TRBV28; d_call: TRBD2; j_call: TRBJ2-5; clone_size: -
cdr3_nt: TGTGCCAGCAGCTCACTAGCGGGAGATTGGGAGACCCAGTACTTC; cdr3_aa: CASSSLAGDWETQYF; v_call: TRBV7-2; d_call: TRBD2; j_call: TRBJ2-5; clone_size: -
cdr3_nt: TGTGCCAGCAGCTTGGGGGACAGAGAATCGAACACCGGGGAGCTGTTTTTT; cdr3_aa: CASSLGDRESNTGELFF; v_call: TRBV5-4; d_call: TRBD1; j_call: TRBJ2-2; clone_size: few
cdr3_nt: TGTGCCAGTAGTATTGATCCCGGGACAGGGAGGAACCAGTACTTC; cdr3_aa: CASSIDPGTGRNQYF; v_call: TRBV19; d_call: TRBD1; j_call: TRBJ2-7; clone_size: -
cdr3_nt: TGCAGCGTTGAGGTCCCGGGACTAGCCTCCTACGAGCAGTACTTC; cdr3_aa: CSVEVPGLASYEQYF; v_call: TRBV29-1; d_call: TRBD2; j_call: TRBJ2-7; clone_size: -
cdr3_nt: TGTGCCAGCAGTGAACGACAGGGGAATCAGCCCCAGCATTTT; cdr3_aa: CASSERQGNQPQHF; v_call: TRBV6-1; d_call: TRBD1; j_call: TRBJ1-5; clone_size: few
cdr3_nt: TGTGCCAGCAGCGAAATAGGAGACTCACCCCTCCACTTT; cdr3_aa: CASSEIGDSPLHF; v_call: TRBV9; d_call: -; j_call: TRBJ1-6; clone_size: -
cdr3_nt: TGTGCCAGCTCACCAGGATTGGCGGGGTCTCGAAGGACAGATACGCAGTATTTT; cdr3_aa: CASSPGLAGSRRTDTQYF; v_call: TRBV18; d_call: -; j_call: TRBJ2-3; clone_size: -
cdr3_nt: TGCGCCAGCAGCTTCGCCCTAAACCTGAACACTGAAGCTTTCTTT; cdr3_aa: CASSFALNLNTEAFF; v_call: TRBV5-1; d_call: -; j_call: TRBJ1-1; clone_size: -
cdr3_nt: TGCGCCAGCAGCCAAGACCAGGGGAATACGCAGTATTTT; cdr3_aa: CASSQDQGNTQYF; v_call: TRBV4-1; d_call: -; j_call: TRBJ2-3; clone_size: -
cdr3_nt: TGTGCCAGCACCAAAAGGGGGAGTAGCGGGAATGAGCAGTTCTTC; cdr3_aa: CASTKRGSSGNEQFF; v_call: TRBV7-8; d_call: -; j_call: TRBJ2-1; clone_size: -
cdr3_nt: TGCGCCAGCAGCTTGGTAGCGGGAGAGGGCACAGATACGCAGTATTTT; cdr3_aa: CASSLVAGEGTDTQYF; v_call: TRBV5-1; d_call: TRBD2; j_call: TRBJ2-3; clone_size: few
cdr3_nt: TGTGCCAGCAGCTTGGCCAGGGCTAGCGGGAGACTCGCCGGGGAGCTGTTTTTT; cdr3_aa: CASSLARASGRLAGELFF; v_call: TRBV5-4; d_call: TRBD2; j_call: TRBJ2-2; clone_size: few
cdr3_nt: TGTGCCAGCAGCTCTAGCGGGAGTTCAGATACGCAGTATTTT; cdr3_aa: CASSSSGSSDTQYF; v_call: TRBV5-4; d_call: TRBD2; j_call: TRBJ2-3; clone_size: once
cdr3_nt: TGCGCCAGCAGTCGGACAGGGAACACCGGGGAGCTGTTTTTT; cdr3_aa: CASSRTGNTGELFF; v_call: TRBV10-1; d_call: TRBD1; j_call: TRBJ2-2; clone_size: -
cdr3_nt: TGTGCCAGCAGCCAACGGCTAAGCAGCGGGAGGGCCATGAATGAGCAGTTCTTC; cdr3_aa: CASSQRLSSGRAMNEQFF; v_call: TRBV14; d_call: TRBD2; j_call: TRBJ2-1; clone_size: -
cdr3_nt: TGTGCCAGTAGTACTGGACAGGTAGACACTGAAGCTTTCTTT; cdr3_aa: CASSTGQVDTEAFF; v_call: TRBV19; d_call: TRBD1; j_call: TRBJ1-1; clone_size: -
cdr3_nt: TGTGCCATCAGTCCCGGGACTAGCAGCTACGAGCAGTACTTC; cdr3_aa: CAISPGTSSYEQYF; v_call: TRBV10-3; d_call: TRBD2; j_call: TRBJ2-7; clone_size: -
cdr3_nt: TGTGCCAGCAGTTTCCGGGACACCGGGGAGCTGTTTTTT; cdr3_aa: CASSFRDTGELFF; v_call: TRBV12-3/TRBV12-4; d_call: -; j_call: TRBJ2-2; clone_size: -
cdr3_nt: TGTGCCAGCAGTCCTGGGCCCAAAAACATTCAGTACTTC; cdr3_aa: CASSPGPKNIQYF; v_call: TRBV11-3; d_call: -; j_call: TRBJ2-4; clone_size: -
cdr3_nt: TGTGCCAGCTCACCTAGGCCGGAGGAAAAACTGTTTTTT; cdr3_aa: CASSPRPEEKLFF; v_call: TRBV18; d_call: -; j_call: TRBJ1-4; clone_size: -
cdr3_nt: TGTGCCAGCAGCGTAGATCCGGGACAGGCTGAAGCTTTCTTT; cdr3_aa: CASSVDPGQAEAFF; v_call: TRBV5-6; d_call: TRBD1; j_call: TRBJ1-1; clone_size: -
cdr3_nt: TGTGCCAGCAGCCAGGGACAGGGAGAGACCCAGTACTTC; cdr3_aa: CASSQGQGETQYF; v_call: TRBV7-3; d_call: TRBD1; j_call: TRBJ2-5; clone_size: -
cdr3_nt: TGTGCCACCAGTGACTCGATATCGGAGGGAGGGGAGACCCAGTACTTC; cdr3_aa: CATSDSISEGGETQYF; v_call: TRBV24-1; d_call: TRBD2; j_call: TRBJ2-5; clone_size: -
cdr3_nt: TGTGCCAGTAAGGGACAGGGATACTCTGGGGCCAACGTCCTGACTTTC; cdr3_aa: CASKGQGYSGANVLTF; v_call: TRBV19; d_call: TRBD1; j_call: TRBJ2-6; clone_size: -
cdr3_nt: TGTGCCAGTAGAGTGAGGGGACTAGCGGGAGGGGCGAACACCGGGGAGCTGTTTTTT; cdr3_aa: CASRVRGLAGGANTGELFF; v_call: TRBV19; d_call: TRBD2; j_call: TRBJ2-2; clone_size: -
cdr3_nt: TGTGCCAGCAGCCCTAGAGGGGACAGCGAAGCTTTCTTT; cdr3_aa: CASSPRGDSEAFF; v_call: TRBV7-3; d_call: TRBD1; j_call: TRBJ1-1; clone_size: few
cdr3_nt: TGTGCCAGCTCAGCGGGGGTTGGCCAGCCCCAGCATTTT; cdr3_aa: CASSAGVGQPQHF; v_call: TRBV18; d_call: -; j_call: TRBJ1-5; clone_size: -
cdr3_nt: TGTGCCAGCCGGGGACTAGCAACGGCCAAAAACATTCAGTACTTC; cdr3_aa: CASRGLATAKNIQYF; v_call: TRBV27; d_call: TRBD2; j_call: TRBJ2-4; clone_size: -
cdr3_nt: TGTGCCAGCAGCCCCGGGGGGGGCACTGAAGCTTTCTTT; cdr3_aa: CASSPGGGTEAFF; v_call: TRBV3-1/TRBV3-2; d_call: -; j_call: TRBJ1-1; clone_size: -
cdr3_nt: TGTGCCAGCAGCCCGAACGGGGGAGAGGGCGGAGATACGCAGTATTTT; cdr3_aa: CASSPNGGEGGDTQYF; v_call: TRBV5-6; d_call: -; j_call: TRBJ2-3; clone_size: once
cdr3_nt: TGTGCCAGCAGCGTAGGAGAAGCGGGAGTGCTAACCGGGGAGCTGTTTTTT; cdr3_aa: CASSVGEAGVLTGELFF; v_call: TRBV9; d_call: TRBD2; j_call: TRBJ2-2; clone_size: -
cdr3_nt: TGTGCCAGTAGAAATAAAAACGGACTAGCGGGAGGGGAGCAGTTCTTC; cdr3_aa: CASRNKNGLAGGEQFF; v_call: TRBV19; d_call: TRBD2; j_call: TRBJ2-1; clone_size: -
cdr3_nt: TGTGCCAGTAGTATCCTTAGCGGGAGTACCTACGAGCAGTACTTC; cdr3_aa: CASSILSGSTYEQYF; v_call: TRBV19; d_call: TRBD2; j_call: TRBJ2-7; clone_size: -
cdr3_nt: TGTGCCAGCAGTGATCACACCCGGGGGGCCCCTGAAGCTTTCTTT; cdr3_aa: CASSDHTRGAPEAFF; v_call: TRBV7-2; d_call: -; j_call: TRBJ1-1; clone_size: -
cdr3_nt: TGTGCCAGCAGCTTCCGGGACAGGGATCTAGGCGGGGAGCTGTTTTTT; cdr3_aa: CASSFRDRDLGGELFF; v_call: TRBV7-8; d_call: TRBD1; j_call: TRBJ2-2; clone_size: few